This TCR beta chain was recovered during a study of blood T cell repertoires in COVID-19. TCRdb's copy holds only in-frame clones and misses some; the assay was immunoSEQ multiplex PCR. The sample contains under 350,000 clones, over 75% of which appear only once. This CDR3 has 15 residues. V shed 6 bases and J 6 bases; nucleotides not matched to a gene: 8. Germline lookup yields CDR1 LGHNT and CDR2 FRNRAP. The rearrangement links TRBV12-5 to TRBJ2-1; 10 bases fit TRBD1. Source material: peripheral blood. The source is a human donor in a cohort sampled during active COVID-19. The CDR3 nucleotides read TGTGCTAGTGGCTCGACAGGGGGCACCCTCAATGAGCAGTTCTTC. Amino acids: CASGSTGGTLNEQFF.